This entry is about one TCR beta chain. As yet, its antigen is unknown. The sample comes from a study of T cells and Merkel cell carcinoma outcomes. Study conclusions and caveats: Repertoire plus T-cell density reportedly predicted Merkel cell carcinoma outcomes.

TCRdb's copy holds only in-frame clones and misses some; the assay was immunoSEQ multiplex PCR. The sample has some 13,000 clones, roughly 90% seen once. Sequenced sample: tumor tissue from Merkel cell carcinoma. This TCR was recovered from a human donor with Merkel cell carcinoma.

The CDR3 sequence: CASSLISGGSNTGELFF. The CDR3 bases are TGTGCCAGCAGCTTAATTAGCGGGGGGTCGAACACCGGGGAGCTGTTTTTT. The chain is built from TRBV7-3 and TRBJ2-2; 10 nucleotides agree with TRBD2. V was clipped by 1 base and J by 0 bases; unmatched bases: 2. The CDR3 spans 17 residues. Germline V gene lookup returns CDR1 SGHTA and CDR2 FQGTGA. Drawing the rest from reference TRBV7-3 and TRBJ2-2, the complete variable domain is GAGVSQTPSNKVTEKGKYVELRCDPISGHTALYWYRQSLGQGPEFLIYFQGTGAADDSGLPNDRFFAVRPEGSVSTLKIQRTERGDSAVYLCASSLISGGSNTGELFFGEGSRLTVL.